This TCR beta chain was captured in a study of T cells in localized non-small cell lung cancer. Overall study findings and caveats: Of the tissues analyzed, uninvolved adjacent lung showed maximal T cell clonality, greater than tumor.

Produced via immunoSEQ multiplex PCR; TCRdb's table is partial and in-frame only. The table has over 25,000 clones, about 91% seen once. A remark on this clone: Antigen: not known.

With V trimmed by 3 bases and J by 0 bases, 7 bases remained unmatched. The CDR3 contains 17 residues. CDR1 is SGHRS, CDR2 YFSETQ, per germline. The sequenced sample was peripheral blood, obtained before any cancer treatment. This chain joins TRBV5-1 and TRBJ2-3; TRBD2 matches 10 bases. This receptor was identified in a male donor aged 60 or over with stage I lung adenocarcinoma. The CDR3 bases are TGCGCCAGCAGCTCCGGATCTAGCGGGGGAAGCACAGATACGCAGTATTTT. This encodes CASSSGSSGGSTDTQYF.